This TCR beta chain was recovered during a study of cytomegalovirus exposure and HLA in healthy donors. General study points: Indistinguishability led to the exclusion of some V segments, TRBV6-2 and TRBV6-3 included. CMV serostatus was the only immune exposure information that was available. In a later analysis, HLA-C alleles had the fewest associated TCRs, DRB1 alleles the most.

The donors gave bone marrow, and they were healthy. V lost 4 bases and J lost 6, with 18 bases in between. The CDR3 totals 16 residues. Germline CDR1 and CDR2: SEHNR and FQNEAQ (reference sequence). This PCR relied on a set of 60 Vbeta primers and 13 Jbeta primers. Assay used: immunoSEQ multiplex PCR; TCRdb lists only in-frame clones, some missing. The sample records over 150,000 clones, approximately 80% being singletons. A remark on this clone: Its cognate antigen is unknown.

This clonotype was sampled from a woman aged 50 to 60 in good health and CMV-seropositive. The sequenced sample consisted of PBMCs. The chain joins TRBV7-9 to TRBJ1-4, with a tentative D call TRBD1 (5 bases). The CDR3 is CASSSGPGRGDEKLFF. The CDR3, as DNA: TGTGCCAGCAGCTCTGGCCCAGGGCGGGGGGATGAAAAACTGTTTTTT.